The sequence of this T cell receptor (beta chain) was determined in a study of shared clonotypes between healthy human individuals. About the research overall: Donors were a couple of women and a few men aged 18 to 49.

V lost 0 bases and J 7 bases, leaving 13 bases between the germline ends. CDR3 size: 14 residues. Per germline, CDR1 LGHNA and CDR2 YSLEER. Some clones are missing from TCRdb's copy, which holds only in-frame ones; the method was immunoSEQ multiplex PCR. Counted here are about 2.3 million clones, just under 95% occurring once; the ten biggest clones make up around 0.38%. The chain is built from TRBV4-3 and TRBJ2-7; D is possibly TRBD2 (5 bases). This receptor was obtained from a man younger than 35 in good health. Some clones in this sample may be carry-over from other donors' samples. The sequenced material came from naive CD4+ T cells from PBMCs. Noted subset: CD45RA+ positively selected. CDR3: CASSQDNGIGEQYF. In nucleotides, the CDR3 is TGCGCCAGCAGCCAAGACAACGGGATAGGAGAGCAGTACTTC.